A single sample is the source of the 4 T cell receptor beta chains below, sequenced in a study of CD8+CD57+ T cells in acquired aplastic anemia (dated by TCRdb to 2016 to 2018). Sequencing used an Illumina HiSeq 2000. Genomic DNA was used as template for profiling of TCR beta VDJ combinations and CDR3 sequences. Starting from the raw public reads, TCRdb applied fastp trimming at Q25, assembled clones with MiXCR and retained in-frame beta chains. Rows are unified per CDR3 protein, each entry keeping the most common DNA and genes. The sample records 210,000 or so distinct CDR3 sequences, around 49% of which are singletons. The top ten clones comprise 15% to 20% of the sample. The patients picked for sequencing were ones in whom flow cytometry had shown an expansion of CD8+CD57+ cells. The sequenced material came from sorted CD4+, CD8+, or CD8+CD57+ T cells (not recorded which) from PBMCs. The source is a human donor with aplastic anemia.

The chain couples TRBV5-1 to TRBJ2-5; 8 bases are shared with TRBD1. The CDR3 length is 16 residues. Germline CDR1 is SGHRS and CDR2 is YFSETQ. V lost 4 bases to trimming and J lost 4 bases; unmatched junction nucleotides: 12. CDR3 loop: CASSQYGTGVRETQYF. Written as DNA, the CDR3 is TGCGCCAGCAGCCAGTACGGGACAGGAGTCCGAGAGACCCAGTACTTC.

The chain is built from TRBV20-1 and TRBJ2-7; D unresolved. This CDR3 is built from 13 residues. The V and J ends lost 0 bases and 2 bases respectively, with 8 bases between them. Germline CDR1 and CDR2: DFQATT and SNEGSKA (reference sequence). DNA for the CDR3: TGCAGTGCTAGAGAGGCGTCCCCCTACGAGCAGTACTTC. This codes for CSAREASPYEQYF.

The rearrangement uses TRBV7-2 and TRBJ2-7, with D unclear. Germline CDR1 and CDR2: SGHTA and FQGNSA. CDR3 length equals 13 residues. Trimming pared 3 bases from V and 2 bases from J, leaving 8 bases between. The CDR3 loop is CASSFGDTYEQYF. The DNA of the CDR3 is TGTGCCAGCAGCTTCGGTGACACCTACGAGCAGTACTTC.

This clonotype was seen many times. V gene TRBV5-1 combines with J gene TRBJ2-1; D perhaps matches TRBD2 (6 bases). Germline lookup yields CDR1 SGHRS and CDR2 YFSETQ. Trimming removed 4 bases at V and 6 bases at J, with 23 bases between. The length of the CDR3 is 17 residues. CDR3 nucleotides: TGCGCCAGCAGCCTCAGGCTTGGGACGAGCGGGCGCAATGAGCAGTTCTTC. Its translation: CASSLRLGTSGRNEQFF. Variable domain in full (rest from reference TRBV5-1 and TRBJ2-1): KAGVTQTPRYLIKTRGQQVTLSCSPISGHRSVSWYQQTPGQGLQFLFEYFSETQRNKGNFPGRFSGRQFSNSRSEMNVSTLELGDSALYLCASSLRLGTSGRNEQFFGPGTRLTVL.